This TCR beta chain derives from a study of blood T cell repertoires in COVID-19 (dated by TCRdb to 2020 to 2021). As for the study more broadly: Samples from collaborators originated in the United States, Italy and Spain and spanned both the acute and convalescent phases of COVID-19. The prospective study material was composed of cDNA or gDNA derived from T cells, B-cell-depleted T cells, or PBMCs. Subjects who had been exposed to COVID-19, were actively infected with it, or had recovered from it provided the deeply sampled blood TCRbeta repertoires that made up the dataset. A freely available public database, intended as a resource for researchers studying the immune response to SARS-CoV-2, is where the repertoires were released. The samples were drawn from the first 160 participants of the ongoing ImmuneRACE study and from 950 to 1,500 subjects provided by 6 global collaborators. Sample metadata almost always included a de-identified subject ID, COVID-19 status, age in years and sex. Where available, HLA class I and class II types were taken from metadata supplied by the sample provider and were not determined by assay-based typing. Points the paper makes about the study in general: How much clinical and demographic metadata was included differed by source and by participant, and the metadata was provided uncurated.

The immunoSEQ Assay, a bias-controlled multiplex PCR, was used to amplify TCRbeta CDR3 regions from genomic DNA. Under the source paper's analysis protocol: Within the assay, amplification of reference gene primers was used to estimate how many nucleated cells each sample contained. Sequence reads were collapsed and filtered to measure the absolute abundance of every unique TCRbeta CDR3 rearrangement. For each sample, productive Simpson clonality was calculated as the square root of Simpson's diversity index over productive rearrangements. TCRdb re-hosts the immuneACCESS table, in-frame sequences only. Its copies lack some clones; in the studies checked, an unresolved V gene accounts for under half of them, and the cause for the rest is not known. Clonal size and the V and J genes are those of that table, whereas D and trimming came from the DNA. The sample table records 150,000 to 250,000 clones; approximately 90% of these occur just once. Around 2.3% of the sample comes from the top ten.

In the prospective study, participants were roughly 18 to 100 years old, resided in fewer than 25 geographic areas of the United States, and were enrolled through a virtual design. Cohort assignment in the prospective study relied on participant-reported clinical history from a screening survey and a study questionnaire. For ImmuneRACE Cohort 3, a participant was defined as recovered based on two consecutive negative NP/OP PCR tests, clearance by a healthcare professional, or resolution of symptoms. Each participant in the prospective study had whole blood, serum and a nasopharyngeal or oropharyngeal swab collected by mobile phlebotomists. Additional blood draws and questionnaires over an approximately 2-month period could optionally be provided by prospective study participants. Blood samples from the prospective study were shipped frozen or at room temperature prior to DNA extraction. CDR1 is given as DFQATT and CDR2 as SNEGSKA, both from the germline V gene (reference sequence). V is trimmed back by 3 bases and J by 6 bases, and the junction contains 15 bases that no gene match accounts for. Inclusive of the bounding cysteine and phenylalanine, the CDR3 is 16 residues long. Here the CDR3 DNA is all that survives: 48 bases in frame from base 1.

Note on this clone: Its specific antigen is unknown. Qualities for individual bases were not recorded, and no much larger clone is one base off.

The specimen was PBMCs or T cells enriched from blood (not recorded which). The TCR originated in a woman aged 25 to 39 who had recovered from COVID-19. The receptor chain draws on TRBV20-1 and TRBJ2-7, with 9 bases aligning to TRBD2. The DNA sequence reads TGCAGTGCTAGTTGGCTAGCGGGAACCGTTCGTGGCGAGCAGTACTTC. Its protein reads: CSASWLAGTVRGEQYF.